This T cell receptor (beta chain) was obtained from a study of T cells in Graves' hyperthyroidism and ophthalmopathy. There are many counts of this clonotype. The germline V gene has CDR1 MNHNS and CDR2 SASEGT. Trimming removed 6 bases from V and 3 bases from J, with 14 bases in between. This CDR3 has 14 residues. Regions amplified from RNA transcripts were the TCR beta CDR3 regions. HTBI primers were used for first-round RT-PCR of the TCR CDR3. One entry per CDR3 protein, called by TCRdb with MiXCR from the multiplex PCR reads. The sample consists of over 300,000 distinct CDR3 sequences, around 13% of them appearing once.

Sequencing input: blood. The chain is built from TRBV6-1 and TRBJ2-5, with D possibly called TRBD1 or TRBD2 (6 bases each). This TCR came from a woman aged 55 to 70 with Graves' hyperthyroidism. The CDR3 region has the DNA TGTGCCAGCAGCTCCTGGGGGGCAGAAGAGACCCAGTACTTC. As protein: CASSSWGAEETQYF.